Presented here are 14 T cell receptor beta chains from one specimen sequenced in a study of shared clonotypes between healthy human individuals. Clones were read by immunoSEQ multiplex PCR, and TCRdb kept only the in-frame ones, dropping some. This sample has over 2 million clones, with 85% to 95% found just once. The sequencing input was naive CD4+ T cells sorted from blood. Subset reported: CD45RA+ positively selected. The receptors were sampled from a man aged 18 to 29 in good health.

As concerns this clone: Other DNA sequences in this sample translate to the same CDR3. The CDR3 loop reads CASSFDSNYGYTF. In DNA form, the CDR3 reads TGTGCCAGCAGCTTTGACAGCAACTATGGCTACACCTTC. The gene calls are TRBV5-4 and TRBJ1-2; the D gene is possibly TRBD1 (5 bases). The CDR3 extends over 13 amino acids. Germline CDR1 and CDR2: SGHNT and YYREEE (reference sequence). V was clipped by 2 bases and J by 2 bases, with 7 bases between them. Looking up the rest from reference TRBV5-4 and TRBJ1-2 gives the full variable domain: ETGVTQSPTHLIKTRGQQVTLRCSSQSGHNTVSWYQQALGQGPQFIFQYYREEENGRGNFPPRFSGLQFPNYSSELNVNALELDDSALYLCASSFDSNYGYTFGSGTRLTVV.

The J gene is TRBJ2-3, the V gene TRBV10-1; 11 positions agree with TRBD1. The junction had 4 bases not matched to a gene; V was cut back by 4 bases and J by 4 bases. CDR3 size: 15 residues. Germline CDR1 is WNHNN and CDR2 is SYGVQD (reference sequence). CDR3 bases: TGCGCCAGCAGTGGGACAGGGGGCGCATCAGATACGCAGTATTTT. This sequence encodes CASSGTGGASDTQYF.

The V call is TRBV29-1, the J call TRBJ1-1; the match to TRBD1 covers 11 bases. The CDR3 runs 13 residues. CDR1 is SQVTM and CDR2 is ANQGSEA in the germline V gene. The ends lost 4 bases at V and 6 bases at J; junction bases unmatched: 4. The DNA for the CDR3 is TGCAGCGTTGGGACAGGGGGCATGGCTGAAGCTTTCTTT. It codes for CSVGTGGMAEAFF.

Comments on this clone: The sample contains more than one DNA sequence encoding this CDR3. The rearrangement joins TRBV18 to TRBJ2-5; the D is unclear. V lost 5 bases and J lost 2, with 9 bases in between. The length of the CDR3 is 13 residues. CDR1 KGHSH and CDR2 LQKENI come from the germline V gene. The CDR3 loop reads CASSSGLQETQYF. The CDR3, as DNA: TGTGCCAGCTCATCAGGCTTACAAGAGACCCAGTACTTC.

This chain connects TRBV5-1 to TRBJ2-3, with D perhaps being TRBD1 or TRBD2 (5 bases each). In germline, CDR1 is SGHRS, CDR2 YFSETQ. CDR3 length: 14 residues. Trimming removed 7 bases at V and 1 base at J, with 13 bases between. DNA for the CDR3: TGCGCCAGCCGAGGGCAGGGTGGCACAGATACGCAGTATTTT. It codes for CASRGQGGTDTQYF.

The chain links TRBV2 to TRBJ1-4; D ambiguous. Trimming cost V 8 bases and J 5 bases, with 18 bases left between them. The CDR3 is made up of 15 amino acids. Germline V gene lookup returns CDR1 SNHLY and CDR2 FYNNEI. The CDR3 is CASSPAFRGNEKLFF. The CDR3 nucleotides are TGTGCCAGCTCTCCCGCTTTCCGGGGAAATGAAAAACTGTTTTTT.

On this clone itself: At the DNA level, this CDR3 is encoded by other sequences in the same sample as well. The CDR3 region is CASSLVGGNQPQHF. CDR3 in DNA: TGTGCCAGCAGCTTAGTAGGGGGTAATCAGCCCCAGCATTTT. The rearrangement joins TRBV7-2 to TRBJ1-5, with D possibly matching TRBD1 (6 bases). This CDR3 region has 14 residues. Trimming cost V 1 base and J 4 bases, with 8 bases left between them. CDR1 is SGHTA and CDR2 is FQGNSA in the germline V gene.

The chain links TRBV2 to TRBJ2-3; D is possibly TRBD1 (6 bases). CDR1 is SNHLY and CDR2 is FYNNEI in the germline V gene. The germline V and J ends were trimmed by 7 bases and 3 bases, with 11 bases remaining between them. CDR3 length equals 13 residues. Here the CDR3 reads CASNTQGTDTQYF. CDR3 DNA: TGTGCCAGCAATACCCAGGGGACAGATACGCAGTATTTT.

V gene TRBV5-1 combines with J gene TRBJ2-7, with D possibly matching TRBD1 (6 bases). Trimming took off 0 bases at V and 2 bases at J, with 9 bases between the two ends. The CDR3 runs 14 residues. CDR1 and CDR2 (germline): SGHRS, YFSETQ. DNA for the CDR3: TGCGCCAGCAGCTTGGTGGGGGCCGCCTACGAGCAGTACTTC. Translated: CASSLVGAAYEQYF.

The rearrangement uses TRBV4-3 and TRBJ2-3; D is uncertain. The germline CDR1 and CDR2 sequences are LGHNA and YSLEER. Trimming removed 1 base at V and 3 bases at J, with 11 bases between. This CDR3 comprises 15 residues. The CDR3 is CASSQVVPATDTQYF. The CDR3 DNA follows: TGCGCCAGCAGCCAAGTGGTCCCCGCGACAGATACGCAGTATTTT.

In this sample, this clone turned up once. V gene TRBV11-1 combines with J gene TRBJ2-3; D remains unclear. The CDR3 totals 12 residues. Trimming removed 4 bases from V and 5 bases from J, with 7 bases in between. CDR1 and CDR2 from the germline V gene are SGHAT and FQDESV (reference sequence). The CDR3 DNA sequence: TGTGCCAGCAGCTCACTTGGAGATACGCAGTATTTT. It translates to CASSSLGDTQYF.

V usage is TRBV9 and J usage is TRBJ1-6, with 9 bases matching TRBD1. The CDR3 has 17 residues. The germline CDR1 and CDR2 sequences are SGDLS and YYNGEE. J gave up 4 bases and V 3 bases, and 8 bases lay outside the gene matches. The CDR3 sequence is CASSALDRGSYNSPLHF. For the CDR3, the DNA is TGTGCCAGCAGCGCTTTGGACAGGGGCAGTTATAATTCACCCCTCCACTTT.

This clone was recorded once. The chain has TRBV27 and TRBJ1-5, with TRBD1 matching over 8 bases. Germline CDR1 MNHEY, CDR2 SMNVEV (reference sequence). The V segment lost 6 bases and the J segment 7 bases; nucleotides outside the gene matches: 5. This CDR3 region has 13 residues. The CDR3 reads CASRDRANQPQHF. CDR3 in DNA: TGTGCCAGCAGGGACAGGGCTAACCAGCCCCAGCATTTT.

CDR3 in amino acids: CASSLVVGALSNSPLHF. The CDR3 coding sequence is TGTGCCAGCAGCTTAGTGGTCGGTGCTCTGAGTAATTCACCCCTCCACTTT. The V call is TRBV11-2, the J call TRBJ1-6, with no clear D. Germline CDR1 is SGHAT and CDR2 is FQNNGV. Trimming took off 1 base at V and 6 bases at J, with 16 bases between the two ends. The CDR3 length is 17 residues.